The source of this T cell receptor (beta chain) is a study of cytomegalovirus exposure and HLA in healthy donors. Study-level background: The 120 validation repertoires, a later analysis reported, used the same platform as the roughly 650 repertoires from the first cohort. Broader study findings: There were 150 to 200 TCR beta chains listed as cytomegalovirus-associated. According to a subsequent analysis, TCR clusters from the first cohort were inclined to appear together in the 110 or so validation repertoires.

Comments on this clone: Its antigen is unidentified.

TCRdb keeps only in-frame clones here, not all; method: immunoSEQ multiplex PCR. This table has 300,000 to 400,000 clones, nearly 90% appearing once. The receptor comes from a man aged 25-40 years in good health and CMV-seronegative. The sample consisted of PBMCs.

Here the CDR3 reads CAAGGQGLNEQFF. The CDR3 DNA sequence: TGTGCCGCGGGGGGACAGGGGCTTAATGAGCAGTTCTTC. The chain has TRBV7-9 and TRBJ2-1; TRBD1 matches at 10 bases. CDR3 size: 13 residues. Germline V gene sequence: CDR1 SEHNR, CDR2 FQNEAQ (reference sequence). The V segment lost 11 bases and the J segment 7 bases; nucleotides outside the gene matches: 8. Full variable domain (rest looked up from reference TRBV7-9 and TRBJ2-1): DTGVSQNPRHKITKRGQNVTFRCDPISEHNRLYWYRQTLGQGPEFLTYFQNEAQLEKSRLLSDRFSAERPKGSFSTLEIQRTEQGDSAMYLCAAGGQGLNEQFFGPGTRLTVL.